This paragraph covers one T cell receptor beta chain sequence. The data were taken from a study of blood T cell repertoires in COVID-19. Study summary: Acute and convalescent COVID-19 samples came from the United States, Italy and Spain. PBMCs, B-cell-depleted T cells, or T cells provided the cDNA or gDNA that made up the material.

The method was immunoSEQ multiplex PCR; TCRdb's version includes in-frame clones alone and lacks a portion of them. The table records about 500,000 clones, roughly 89% of them present only once. CDR3 length: 16 amino acids. Unmatched junction bases numbered 15, after V lost 5 bases and J lost 12 bases. Per germline, CDR1 SEHNR and CDR2 FQNEAQ (reference sequence). The Seattle patients joined while their infection was active and were tracked longitudinally afterward. The sample taken for sequencing was peripheral blood. This clonotype originated in a man aged 18 to 30 with COVID-19, enrolled during active disease. The rearrangement links TRBV7-9 to TRBJ2-1, with 11 positions matching TRBD2. CDR3 bases: TGTGCCAGCAGCCCTTCTCGTGTTAGCGGGAGGGAGGGGCAGTTCTTC. It codes for CASSPSRVSGREGQFF.